The source of this T cell receptor beta chain is a study of circulating and synovial CD4+ cells in juvenile arthritis. The study, taken as a whole, reports: Bulk blood CD4 repertoires were more diverse than these. CPL versus bulk CD4 samples: T cell genome counts differed by at least an order of magnitude.

About this clone itself: Its antigen remains unknown.

Clones were read by immunoSEQ multiplex PCR, and TCRdb kept only the in-frame ones, dropping some. The sample contains about 33,000 clones, more than 90% of which appear only once. V dropped 2 bases and J dropped 0 bases, with 8 bases sitting between them. Germline V gene lookup returns CDR1 MNHNY and CDR2 SVGAGI (reference sequence). The length of the CDR3 is 15 residues. The sequenced sample was CD4+ T cells from blood. The J gene is TRBJ1-3, the V gene TRBV6-6; possible D gene TRBD1, 6 bases. The TCR originated in a human donor with juvenile idiopathic arthritis. The CDR3 region has the DNA TGTGCCAGCAGTTACGACAGGAACTCTGGAAACACCATATATTTT. It yields the protein CASSYDRNSGNTIYF.